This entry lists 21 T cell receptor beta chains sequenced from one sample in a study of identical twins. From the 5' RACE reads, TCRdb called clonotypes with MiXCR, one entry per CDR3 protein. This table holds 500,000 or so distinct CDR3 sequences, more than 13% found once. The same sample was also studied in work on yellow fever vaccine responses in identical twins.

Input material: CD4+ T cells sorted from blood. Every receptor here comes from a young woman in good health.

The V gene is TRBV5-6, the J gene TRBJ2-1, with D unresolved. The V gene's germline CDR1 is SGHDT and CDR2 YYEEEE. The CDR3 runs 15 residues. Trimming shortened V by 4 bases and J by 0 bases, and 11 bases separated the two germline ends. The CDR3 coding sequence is TGTGCCAGCAGCACCGGACGAAGCTCCTACAATGAGCAGTTCTTC. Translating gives CASSTGRSSYNEQFF.

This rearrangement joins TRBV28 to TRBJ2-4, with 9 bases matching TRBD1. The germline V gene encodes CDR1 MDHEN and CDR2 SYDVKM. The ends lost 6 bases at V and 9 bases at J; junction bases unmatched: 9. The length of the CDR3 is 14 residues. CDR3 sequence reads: CASRPVGQGTIQYF. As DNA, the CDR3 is TGTGCCAGCAGACCCGTGGGACAGGGTACCATTCAGTACTTC.

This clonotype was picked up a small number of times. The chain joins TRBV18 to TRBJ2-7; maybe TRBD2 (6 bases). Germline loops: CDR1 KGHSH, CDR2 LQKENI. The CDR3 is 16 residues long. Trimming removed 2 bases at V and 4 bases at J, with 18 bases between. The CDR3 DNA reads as TGTGCCAGCTCACCAAAGGCGGCGGGATCGGGGTACGAGCAGTACTTC. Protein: CASSPKAAGSGYEQYF.

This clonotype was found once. This chain's CDR3 is CASSPGVVQETQYF. The CDR3 DNA follows: TGTGCCAGCAGTCCTGGGGTTGTGCAAGAGACCCAGTACTTC. V is TRBV6-1 and J is TRBJ2-5; D is ambiguous. V gave up 5 bases and J gave up 2 bases, with 12 bases separating them. This CDR3 spans 14 amino acids. Germline CDR1 is MNHNS and CDR2 is SASEGT.

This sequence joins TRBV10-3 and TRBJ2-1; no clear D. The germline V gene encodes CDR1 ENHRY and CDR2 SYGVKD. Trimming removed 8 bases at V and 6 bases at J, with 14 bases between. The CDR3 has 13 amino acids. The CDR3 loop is CAILDGNFNEQFF. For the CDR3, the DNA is TGTGCCATCCTGGACGGAAACTTCAATGAGCAGTTCTTC.

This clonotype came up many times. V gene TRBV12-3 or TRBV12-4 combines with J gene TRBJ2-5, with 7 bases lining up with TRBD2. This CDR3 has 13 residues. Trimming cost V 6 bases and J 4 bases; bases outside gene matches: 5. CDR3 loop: CASRTGGGETQYF. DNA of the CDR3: TGTGCCAGCAGAACGGGGGGAGGAGAGACCCAGTACTTC.

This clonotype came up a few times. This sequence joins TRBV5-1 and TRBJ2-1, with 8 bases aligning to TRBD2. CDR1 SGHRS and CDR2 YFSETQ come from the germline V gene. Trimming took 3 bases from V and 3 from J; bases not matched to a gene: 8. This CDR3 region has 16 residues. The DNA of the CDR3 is TGCGCCAGCAGCTCGGCTTGGACTAGCCACTACAATGAGCAGTTCTTC. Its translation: CASSSAWTSHYNEQFF.

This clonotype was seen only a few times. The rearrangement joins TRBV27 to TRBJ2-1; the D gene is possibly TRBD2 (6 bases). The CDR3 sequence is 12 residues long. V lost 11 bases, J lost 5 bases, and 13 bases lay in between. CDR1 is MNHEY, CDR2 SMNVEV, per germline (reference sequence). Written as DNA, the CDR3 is TGTGCCGCCTCTAGCGTCCACAATGAGCAGTTCTTC. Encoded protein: CAASSVHNEQFF.

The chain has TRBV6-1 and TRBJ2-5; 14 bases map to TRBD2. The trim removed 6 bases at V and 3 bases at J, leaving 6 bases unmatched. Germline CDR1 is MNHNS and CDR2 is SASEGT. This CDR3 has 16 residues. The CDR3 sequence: CASRPPGLAGEETQYF. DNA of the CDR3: TGTGCCAGCAGACCACCGGGACTAGCGGGGGAAGAGACCCAGTACTTC.

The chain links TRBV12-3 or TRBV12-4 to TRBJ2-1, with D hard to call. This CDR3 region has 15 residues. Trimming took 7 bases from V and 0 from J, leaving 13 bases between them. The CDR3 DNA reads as TGTGCCAGCACCGTGGTTCCCGTCTCCTACAATGAGCAGTTCTTC. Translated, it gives CASTVVPVSYNEQFF.

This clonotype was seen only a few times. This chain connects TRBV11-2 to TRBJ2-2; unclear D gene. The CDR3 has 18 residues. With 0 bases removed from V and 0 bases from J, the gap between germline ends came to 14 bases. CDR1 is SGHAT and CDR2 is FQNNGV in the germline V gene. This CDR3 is CASSLDRRRGSNTGELFF. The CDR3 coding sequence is TGTGCCAGCAGCTTAGATCGTCGTAGAGGATCGAACACCGGGGAGCTGTTTTTT.

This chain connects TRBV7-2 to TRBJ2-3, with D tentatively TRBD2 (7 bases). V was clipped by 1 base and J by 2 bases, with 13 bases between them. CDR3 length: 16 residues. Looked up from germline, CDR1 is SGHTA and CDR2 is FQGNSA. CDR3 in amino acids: CASSLVGRGATDTQYF. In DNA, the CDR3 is TGTGCCAGCAGCTTAGTGGGTCGGGGGGCCACAGATACGCAGTATTTT.

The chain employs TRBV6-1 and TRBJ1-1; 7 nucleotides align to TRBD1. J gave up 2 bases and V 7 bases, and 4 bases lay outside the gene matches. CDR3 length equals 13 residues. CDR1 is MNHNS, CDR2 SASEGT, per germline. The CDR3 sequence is CASTGTVNTEAFF. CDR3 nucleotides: TGTGCCAGCACTGGGACAGTTAACACTGAAGCTTTCTTT.

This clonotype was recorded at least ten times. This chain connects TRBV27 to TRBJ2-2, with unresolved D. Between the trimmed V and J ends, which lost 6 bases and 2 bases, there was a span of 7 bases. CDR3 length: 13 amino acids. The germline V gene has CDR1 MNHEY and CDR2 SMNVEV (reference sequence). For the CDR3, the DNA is TGTGCCAGCAGGCCCGAAAACACCGGGGAGCTGTTTTTT. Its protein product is CASRPENTGELFF.

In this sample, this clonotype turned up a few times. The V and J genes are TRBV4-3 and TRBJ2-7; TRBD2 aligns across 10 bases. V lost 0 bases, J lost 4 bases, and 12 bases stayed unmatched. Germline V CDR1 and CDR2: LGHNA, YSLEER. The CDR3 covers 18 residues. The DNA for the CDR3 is TGCGCCAGCAGCCAAGAAAAATGGAGCGGGAGGGCCGGGTACGAGCAGTACTTC. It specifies CASSQEKWSGRAGYEQYF.

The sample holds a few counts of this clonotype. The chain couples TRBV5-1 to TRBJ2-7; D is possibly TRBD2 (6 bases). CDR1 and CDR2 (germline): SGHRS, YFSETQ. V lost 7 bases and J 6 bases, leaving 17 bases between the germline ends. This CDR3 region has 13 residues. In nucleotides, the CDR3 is TGCGCCAGCTCCCGGGGACTGCCTTCCGAGCAGTACTTC. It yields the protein CASSRGLPSEQYF.

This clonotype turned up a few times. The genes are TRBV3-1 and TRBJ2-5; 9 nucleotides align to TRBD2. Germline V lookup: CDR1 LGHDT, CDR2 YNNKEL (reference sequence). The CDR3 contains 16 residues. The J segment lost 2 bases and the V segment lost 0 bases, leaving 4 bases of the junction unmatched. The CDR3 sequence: CASSQELAGKQETQYF. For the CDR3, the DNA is TGTGCCAGCAGCCAAGAGCTAGCGGGGAAACAAGAGACCCAGTACTTC.

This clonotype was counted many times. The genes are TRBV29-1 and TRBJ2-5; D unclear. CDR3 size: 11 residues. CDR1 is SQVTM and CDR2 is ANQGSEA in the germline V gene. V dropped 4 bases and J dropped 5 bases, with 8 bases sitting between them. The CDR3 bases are TGCAGCGTTGTATACGGGGAGACCCAGTACTTC. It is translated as CSVVYGETQYF.

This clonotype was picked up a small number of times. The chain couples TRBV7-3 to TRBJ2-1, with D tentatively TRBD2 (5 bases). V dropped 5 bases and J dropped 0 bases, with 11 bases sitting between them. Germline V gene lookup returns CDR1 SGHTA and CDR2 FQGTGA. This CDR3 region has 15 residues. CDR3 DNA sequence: TGTGCCAGCAGCGTTGTAGCGACCTCCTACAATGAGCAGTTCTTC. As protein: CASSVVATSYNEQFF.

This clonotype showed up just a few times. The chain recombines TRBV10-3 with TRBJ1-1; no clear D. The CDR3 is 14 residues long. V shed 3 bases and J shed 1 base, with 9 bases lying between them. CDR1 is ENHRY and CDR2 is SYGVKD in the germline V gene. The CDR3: CAISDTSSNTEAFF. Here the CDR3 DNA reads TGTGCCATCAGTGACACCTCCTCGAACACTGAAGCTTTCTTT.

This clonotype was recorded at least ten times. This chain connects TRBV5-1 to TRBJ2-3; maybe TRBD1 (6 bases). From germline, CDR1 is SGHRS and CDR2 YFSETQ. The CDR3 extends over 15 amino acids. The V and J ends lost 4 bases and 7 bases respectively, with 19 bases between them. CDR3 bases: TGCGCCAGCAGCGAAACAGGGAGCCCCTTTTATACGCAGTATTTT. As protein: CASSETGSPFYTQYF.